This TCR beta chain was sequenced during a study of T cell responses to AZD1222 COVID-19 vaccine. The protocol was immunoSEQ multiplex PCR, while the TCRdb copy is restricted to in-frame clones and leaves out a portion. The data show about 130,000 clones, over 75% seen once. Germline CDR1 reads SGHRS; CDR2 reads YFSETQ. The CDR3 loop spans 15 amino acids. V trimming: 3 bases; J trimming: 1 base; junction bases outside the gene matches: 3. This chain uses TRBV5-1 with TRBJ1-1; TRBD1 aligns across 10 bases. This material consisted of peripheral blood, taken on day 0 of AZD1222 vaccination. This sequence originates from an adult in good health. This CDR3 is CASSSRTGGNTEAFF. The CDR3 nucleotides read TGCGCCAGCAGCTCGCGGACAGGGGGGAACACTGAAGCTTTCTTT.